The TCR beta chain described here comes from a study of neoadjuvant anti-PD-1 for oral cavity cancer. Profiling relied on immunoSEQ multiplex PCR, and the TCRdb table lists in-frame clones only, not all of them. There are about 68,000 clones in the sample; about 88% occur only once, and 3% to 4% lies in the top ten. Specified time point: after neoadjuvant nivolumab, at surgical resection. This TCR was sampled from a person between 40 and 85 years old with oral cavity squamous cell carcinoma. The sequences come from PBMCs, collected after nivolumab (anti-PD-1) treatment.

The CDR3 sequence is CASRTWVTDTQYF. The CDR3 nucleotides read TGTGCCAGTCGGACCTGGGTCACAGATACGCAGTATTTT. V and J are TRBV6-5 and TRBJ2-3; D is uncertain. The germline V and J ends were trimmed by 9 bases and 2 bases, with 12 bases remaining between them. Per the germline V gene, CDR1 is MNHEY and CDR2 is SVGAGI. The CDR3 runs 13 residues.